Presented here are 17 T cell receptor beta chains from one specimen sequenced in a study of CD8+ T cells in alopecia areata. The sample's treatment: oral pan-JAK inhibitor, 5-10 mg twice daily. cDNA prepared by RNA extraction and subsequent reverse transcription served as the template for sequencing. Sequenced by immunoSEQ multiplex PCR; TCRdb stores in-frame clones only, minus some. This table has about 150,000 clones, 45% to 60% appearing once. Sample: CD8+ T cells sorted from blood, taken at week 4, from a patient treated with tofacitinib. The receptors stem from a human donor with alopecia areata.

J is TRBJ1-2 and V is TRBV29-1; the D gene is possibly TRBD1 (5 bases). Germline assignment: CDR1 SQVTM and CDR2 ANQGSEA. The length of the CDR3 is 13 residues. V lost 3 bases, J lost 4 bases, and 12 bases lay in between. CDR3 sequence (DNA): TGCAGCGTTGATGCAGGGCATTTCTATGGCTACACCTTC. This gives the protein CSVDAGHFYGYTF.

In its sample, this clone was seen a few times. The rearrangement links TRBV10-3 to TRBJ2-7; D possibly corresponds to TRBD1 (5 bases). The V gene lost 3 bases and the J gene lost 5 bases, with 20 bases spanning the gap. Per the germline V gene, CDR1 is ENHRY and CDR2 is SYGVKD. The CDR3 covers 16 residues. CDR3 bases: TGTGCCATCAGTGAAAGTCAGGACACCTATCTGAACGAGCAGTACTTC. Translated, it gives CAISESQDTYLNEQYF.

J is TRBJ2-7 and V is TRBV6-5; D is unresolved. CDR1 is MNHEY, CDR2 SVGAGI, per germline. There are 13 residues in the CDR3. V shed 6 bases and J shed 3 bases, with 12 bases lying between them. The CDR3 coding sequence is TGTGCCAGCAGACCCGGGCCTAACTACGAGCAGTACTTC. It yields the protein CASRPGPNYEQYF.

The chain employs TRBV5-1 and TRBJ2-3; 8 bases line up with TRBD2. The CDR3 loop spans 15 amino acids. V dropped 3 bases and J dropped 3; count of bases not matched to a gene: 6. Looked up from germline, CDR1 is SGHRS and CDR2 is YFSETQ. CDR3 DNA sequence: TGCGCCAGCAGCTGGCCTAGCGGGTCTACAGATACGCAGTATTTT. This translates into CASSWPSGSTDTQYF.

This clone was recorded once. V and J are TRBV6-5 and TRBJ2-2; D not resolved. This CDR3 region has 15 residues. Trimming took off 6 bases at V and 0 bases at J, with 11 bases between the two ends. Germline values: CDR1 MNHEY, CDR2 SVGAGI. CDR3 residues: CASSLQVANTGELFF. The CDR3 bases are TGTGCCAGCAGCCTACAAGTTGCGAACACCGGGGAGCTGTTTTTT.

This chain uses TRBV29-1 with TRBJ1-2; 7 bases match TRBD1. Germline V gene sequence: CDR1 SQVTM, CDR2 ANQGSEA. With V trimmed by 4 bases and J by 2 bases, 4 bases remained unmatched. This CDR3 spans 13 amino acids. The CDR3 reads CSVGTGQNYGYTF. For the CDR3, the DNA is TGCAGCGTTGGGACAGGCCAAAACTATGGCTACACCTTC.

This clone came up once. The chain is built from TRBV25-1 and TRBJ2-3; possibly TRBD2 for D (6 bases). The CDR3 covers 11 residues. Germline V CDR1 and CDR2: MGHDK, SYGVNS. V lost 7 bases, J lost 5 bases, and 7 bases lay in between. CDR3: CASTGGDTQYF. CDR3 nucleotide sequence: TGTGCCAGCACCGGGGGAGATACGCAGTATTTT.

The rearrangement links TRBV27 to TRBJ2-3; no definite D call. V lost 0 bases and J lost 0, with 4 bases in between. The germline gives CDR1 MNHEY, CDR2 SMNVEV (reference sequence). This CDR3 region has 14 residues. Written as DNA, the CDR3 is TGTGCCAGCAGTTTATCGGTTAGCACAGATACGCAGTATTTT. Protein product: CASSLSVSTDTQYF.

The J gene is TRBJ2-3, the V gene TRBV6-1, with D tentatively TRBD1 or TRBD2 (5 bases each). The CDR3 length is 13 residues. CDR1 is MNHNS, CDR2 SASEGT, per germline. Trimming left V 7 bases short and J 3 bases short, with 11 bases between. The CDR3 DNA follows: TGTGCCAGCACCTGGGGACGGACAGATACGCAGTATTTT. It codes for CASTWGRTDTQYF.

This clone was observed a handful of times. CDR3 sequence reads: CASSRGLARTDTQYF. CDR3 DNA: TGTGCCAGCAGCCGGGGACTAGCGAGAACAGATACGCAGTATTTT. The rearrangement joins TRBV6-5 to TRBJ2-3, with TRBD2 matching over 10 bases. Germline values: CDR1 MNHEY, CDR2 SVGAGI. This CDR3 has 15 residues. The junction had 6 bases not matched to a gene; V was cut back by 6 bases and J by 3 bases.

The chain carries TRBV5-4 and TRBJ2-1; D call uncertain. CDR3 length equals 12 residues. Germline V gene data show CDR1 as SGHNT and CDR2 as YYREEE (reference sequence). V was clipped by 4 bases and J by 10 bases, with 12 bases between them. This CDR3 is CASSAGEVEQFF. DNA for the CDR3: TGTGCCAGCAGCGCTGGAGAGGTAGAGCAGTTCTTC.

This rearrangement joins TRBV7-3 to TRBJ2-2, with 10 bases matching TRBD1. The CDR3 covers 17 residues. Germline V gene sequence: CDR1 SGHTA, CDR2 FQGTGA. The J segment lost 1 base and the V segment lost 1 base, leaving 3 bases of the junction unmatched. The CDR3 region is CASSLMGQGLNTGELFF. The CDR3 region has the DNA TGTGCCAGCAGCTTAATGGGACAGGGGTTGAACACCGGGGAGCTGTTTTTT.

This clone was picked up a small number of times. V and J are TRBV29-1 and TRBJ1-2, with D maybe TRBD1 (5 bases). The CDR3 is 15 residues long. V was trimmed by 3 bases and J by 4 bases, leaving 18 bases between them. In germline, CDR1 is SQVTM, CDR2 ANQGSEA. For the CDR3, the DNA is TGCAGCGTTGAGGGGGTTCAGGGAACCGTCTATGGCTACACCTTC. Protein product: CSVEGVQGTVYGYTF.

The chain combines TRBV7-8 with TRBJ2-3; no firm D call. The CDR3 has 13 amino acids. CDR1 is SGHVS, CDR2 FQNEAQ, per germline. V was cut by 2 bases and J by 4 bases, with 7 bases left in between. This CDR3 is CASSLLLSDTQYF. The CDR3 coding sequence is TGTGCCAGCAGCTTATTGTTGTCAGATACGCAGTATTTT.

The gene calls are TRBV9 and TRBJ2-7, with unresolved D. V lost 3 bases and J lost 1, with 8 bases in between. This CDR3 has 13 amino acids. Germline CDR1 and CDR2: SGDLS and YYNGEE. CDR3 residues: CASSDGVSYEQYF. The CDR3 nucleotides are TGTGCCAGCAGCGATGGGGTTTCCTACGAGCAGTACTTC.

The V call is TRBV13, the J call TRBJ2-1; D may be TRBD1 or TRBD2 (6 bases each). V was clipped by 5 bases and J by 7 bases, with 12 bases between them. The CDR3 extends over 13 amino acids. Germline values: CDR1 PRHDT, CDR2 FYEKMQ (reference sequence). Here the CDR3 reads CASSPTGRNEQFF. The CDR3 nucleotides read TGTGCCAGCAGCCCAACAGGGAGGAATGAGCAGTTCTTC. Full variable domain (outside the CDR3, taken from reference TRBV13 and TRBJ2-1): AAGVIQSPRHLIKEKRETATLKCYPIPRHDTVYWYQQGPGQDPQFLISFYEKMQSDKGSIPDRFSAQQFSDYHSELNMSSLELGDSALYFCASSPTGRNEQFFGPGTRLTVL.

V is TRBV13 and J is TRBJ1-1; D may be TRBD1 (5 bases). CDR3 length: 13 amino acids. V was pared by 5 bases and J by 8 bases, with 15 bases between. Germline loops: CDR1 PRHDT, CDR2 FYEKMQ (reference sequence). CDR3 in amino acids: CASSTRQRFEAFF. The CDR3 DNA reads TGTGCCAGCAGCACCAGACAGAGATTCGAAGCTTTCTTT.